Given below is one T cell receptor beta chain in context. Its antigen is unidentified. Germline CDR1 SGHRS, CDR2 YFSETQ. This CDR3 region has 14 residues. Trimming pared 0 bases from V and 1 base from J, leaving 8 bases between. The sample is drawn from a study of shared clonotypes between healthy human individuals. The study, taken as a whole, reports: Since donors were few, the genetic and exposure-history diversity represented was limited.

Free of recent acute infections or vaccinations, the donors were healthy HIV-negative adults. Clones were sequenced by immunoSEQ multiplex PCR, and TCRdb holds only the in-frame ones, with some missing. Among fewer than 650,000 clones listed, roughly 72% were seen once. This chain uses TRBV5-1 with TRBJ2-7, with D uncertain. The specimen sequenced was PBMCs. The receptor comes from a woman aged 40 to 50 in good health. Some clones in this sample may be carry-over from other donors' samples. The CDR3 here is CASSLEPWSYEQYF. The CDR3 nucleotides read TGCGCCAGCAGCTTGGAACCATGGTCCTACGAGCAGTACTTC. Variable domain in full (rest from reference TRBV5-1 and TRBJ2-7): KAGVTQTPRYLIKTRGQQVTLSCSPISGHRSVSWYQQTPGQGLQFLFEYFSETQRNKGNFPGRFSGRQFSNSRSEMNVSTLELGDSALYLCASSLEPWSYEQYFGPGTRLTVT.